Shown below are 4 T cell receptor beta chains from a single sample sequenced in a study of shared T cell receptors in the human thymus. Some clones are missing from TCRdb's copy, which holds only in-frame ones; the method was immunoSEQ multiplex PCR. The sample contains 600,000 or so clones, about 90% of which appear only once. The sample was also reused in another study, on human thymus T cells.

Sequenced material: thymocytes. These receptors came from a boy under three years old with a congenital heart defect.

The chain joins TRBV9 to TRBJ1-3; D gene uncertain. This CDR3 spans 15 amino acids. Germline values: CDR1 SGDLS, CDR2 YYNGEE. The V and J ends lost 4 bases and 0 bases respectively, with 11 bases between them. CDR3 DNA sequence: TGTGCCAGCAGCTCCCCCCGAGGCTCTGGAAACACCATATATTTT. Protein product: CASSSPRGSGNTIYF.

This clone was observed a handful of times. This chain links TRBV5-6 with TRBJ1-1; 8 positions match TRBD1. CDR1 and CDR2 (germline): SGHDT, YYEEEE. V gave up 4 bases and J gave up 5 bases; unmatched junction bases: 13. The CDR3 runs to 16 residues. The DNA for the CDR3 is TGTGCCAGCAGCCTACGGGAGGACAGGGTGTTTACTGAAGCTTTCTTT. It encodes CASSLREDRVFTEAFF.

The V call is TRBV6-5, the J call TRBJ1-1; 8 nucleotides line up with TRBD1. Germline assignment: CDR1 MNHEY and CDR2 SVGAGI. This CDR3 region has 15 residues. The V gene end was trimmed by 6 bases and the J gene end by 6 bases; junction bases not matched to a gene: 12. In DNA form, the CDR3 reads TGTGCCAGCAGACTGGACCAGGGGGCTGTCGCTGAAGCTTTCTTT. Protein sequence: CASRLDQGAVAEAFF.

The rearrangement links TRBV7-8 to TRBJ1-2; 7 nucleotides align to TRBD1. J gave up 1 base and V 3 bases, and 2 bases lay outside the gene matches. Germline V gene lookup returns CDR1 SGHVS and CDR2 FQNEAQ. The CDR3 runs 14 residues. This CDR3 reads CASSFDRDNYGYTF. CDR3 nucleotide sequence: TGTGCCAGCAGCTTTGACAGGGATAACTATGGCTACACCTTC.